The next 21 T cell receptor beta chains were all read from a single sample in a study of spatial heterogeneity in lung cancer. Time point in this sample: blood at routine non-recurrence follow-up after resection. TCRdb processed the 5' RACE reads anew with MiXCR; each CDR3 protein has one entry. The table includes over 35,000 distinct CDR3 sequences, about 11% detected once. Sample: PBMCs, taken at follow-up. These receptors were collected from a female donor with early-stage non-small cell lung cancer.

This clonotype has a count of ten or more. V and J are TRBV7-9 and TRBJ2-5, with 7 positions matching TRBD1. Germline V gives CDR1 SEHNR, CDR2 FQNEAQ (reference sequence). CDR3 length: 14 residues. V trimming: 5 bases; J trimming: 5 bases; junction bases outside the gene matches: 8. The CDR3 nucleotides are TGTGCCAGCAGCACCGACGGGACAGCGGAGACCCAGTACTTC. This sequence encodes CASSTDGTAETQYF.

Many counts were recorded for this clonotype. The chain joins TRBV12-3 or TRBV12-4 to TRBJ2-3; maybe TRBD2 (7 bases). Trimming took 0 bases from V and 3 from J, leaving 19 bases between them. There are 18 residues in the CDR3. CDR3 DNA: TGTGCCAGCAGTTTAGCGGGCGGGGGCCCAGCTGGGACAGATACGCAGTATTTT. Its translation: CASSLAGGGPAGTDTQYF.

The chain has TRBV7-8 and TRBJ1-2, with 8 bases lining up with TRBD1. Trimming took 5 bases from V and 6 from J; bases not matched to a gene: 8. CDR3 length: 14 amino acids. Germline CDR1 SGHVS, CDR2 FQNEAQ. As DNA, the CDR3 is TGTGCCAGCAGCAGAAGACAGGGGTTCGATGGCTACACCTTC. Translation: CASSRRQGFDGYTF.

This clonotype was seen at least ten times. This chain links TRBV29-1 with TRBJ2-6, with D perhaps matching TRBD1 (6 bases). CDR1 is SQVTM and CDR2 is ANQGSEA in the germline V gene. V shed 7 bases and J shed 0 bases, with 13 bases lying between them. The CDR3 runs to 15 residues. CDR3 sequence reads: CSGLTGSSGANVLTF. The CDR3 region has the DNA TGCAGCGGGCTTACAGGGAGCTCTGGGGCCAACGTCCTGACTTTC.

This clonotype was detected a few times. The CDR3 coding sequence is TGTGCCAGCAGTAGACTAGGGGGGACCGGGGAGCTGTTTTTT. Amino acid sequence: CASSRLGGTGELFF. V and J are TRBV2 and TRBJ2-2; D may correspond to TRBD1 or TRBD2 (6 bases each). Germline lookup yields CDR1 SNHLY and CDR2 FYNNEI. This CDR3 comprises 14 residues. Trimming took 5 bases from V and 5 from J, leaving 12 bases between them.

The gene calls are TRBV9 and TRBJ2-2; the match to TRBD2 covers 7 bases. CDR1 and CDR2 (germline): SGDLS, YYNGEE. The CDR3 is 15 amino acids. J gave up 8 bases and V 4 bases, and 11 bases lay outside the gene matches. DNA for the CDR3: TGTGCCAGCAGCCCCTCACCCCTACTAGCGGGGGAGCTGTTTTTT. This gives the protein CASSPSPLLAGELFF.

The rearrangement uses TRBV6-2 or TRBV6-3 and TRBJ2-1, with TRBD1 as a possible D gene (6 bases). The germline V gene has CDR1 MNHEY and CDR2 SVGEGT. Trimming cost V 5 bases and J 7 bases, with 9 bases left between them. The CDR3 runs 12 residues. CDR3 sequence reads: CASSKTGNEQFF. CDR3 coding DNA: TGTGCCAGCAGTAAAACAGGGAATGAGCAGTTCTTC.

This clonotype was counted at least ten times. This chain uses TRBV28 with TRBJ2-6; D is perhaps TRBD1 (8 bases). The germline gives CDR1 MDHEN, CDR2 SYDVKM. The CDR3 is 17 amino acids. V gave up 5 bases and J gave up 0 bases, with 14 bases separating them. This chain's CDR3 is CASSKTGEGSGANVLTF. The CDR3 DNA sequence: TGTGCCAGCAGTAAGACAGGGGAGGGCTCTGGGGCCAACGTCCTGACTTTC.

This clonotype was observed many times. This sequence joins TRBV29-1 and TRBJ2-7, with 8 bases identical to TRBD1. CDR3 size: 12 residues. The V segment lost 4 bases and the J segment 6 bases; nucleotides outside the gene matches: 5. Germline CDR1 is SQVTM and CDR2 is ANQGSEA. DNA of the CDR3: TGCAGCGTTGTCAAAGACAGGGGCGAGCAGTACTTC. Amino acids: CSVVKDRGEQYF.

This clonotype was counted many times. This chain links TRBV7-8 with TRBJ2-3; perhaps TRBD2 as D (5 bases). The V and J ends lost 0 bases and 5 bases respectively, with 6 bases between them. The V gene's germline CDR1 is SGHVS and CDR2 FQNEAQ. The CDR3 totals 13 residues. CDR3 bases: TGTGCCAGCAGCTTAGCCCGGGAAGATACGCAGTATTTT. It specifies CASSLAREDTQYF. Full variable domain (outside the CDR3, taken from reference TRBV7-8 and TRBJ2-3): GAGVSQSPRYKVAKRGQDVALRCDPISGHVSLFWYQQALGQGPEFLTYFQNEAQLDKSGLPSDRFFAERPEGSVSTLKIQRTQQEDSAVYLCASSLAREDTQYFGPGTRLTVL.

This clonotype was counted many times. V gene TRBV7-9 combines with J gene TRBJ2-3, with D hard to call. The CDR3 consists of 13 residues. Germline CDR1 is SEHNR and CDR2 is FQNEAQ (reference sequence). V was shortened by 3 bases and J by 10 bases, with 14 bases between the two germline ends. The CDR3 bases are TGTGCCAGCAGCTTGTCCGTCGGCGGCTCGCAGTATTTT. It encodes CASSLSVGGSQYF. The full variable domain, with the rest looked up from reference TRBV7-9 and TRBJ2-3, is DTGVSQNPRHKITKRGQNVTFRCDPISEHNRLYWYRQTLGQGPEFLTYFQNEAQLEKSRLLSDRFSAERPKGSFSTLEIQRTEQGDSAMYLCASSLSVGGSQYFGPGTRLTVL.

This clonotype was picked up many times. The CDR3 sequence: CASSLDGNERGKLFF. In nucleotides, the CDR3 is TGTGCCAGCAGCTTAGATGGGAACGAGAGGGGGAAACTGTTTTTT. V usage is TRBV7-9 and J usage is TRBJ1-4, with D possibly TRBD1 on 6 matching bases. Looked up from germline, CDR1 is SEHNR and CDR2 is FQNEAQ (reference sequence). The V gene lost 1 base and the J gene lost 11 bases, with 17 bases spanning the gap. This CDR3 region has 15 residues.

This clonotype came up many times. The chain joins TRBV5-4 to TRBJ2-5; 7 positions match TRBD2. Germline values: CDR1 SGHNT, CDR2 YYREEE (reference sequence). The CDR3 runs to 16 residues. The V gene end was trimmed by 0 bases and the J gene end by 5 bases; junction bases not matched to a gene: 10. The CDR3 sequence is CASSLAARSGVETQYF. CDR3 sequence (DNA): TGTGCCAGCAGCTTGGCCGCTCGGAGCGGGGTGGAGACCCAGTACTTC.

This clonotype was counted ten times or more. The genes are TRBV7-8 and TRBJ1-3, with 7 bases matching TRBD1. V trimming: 5 bases; J trimming: 3 bases; junction bases outside the gene matches: 10. Germline CDR1 is SGHVS and CDR2 is FQNEAQ. CDR3 length: 16 residues. The CDR3 coding sequence is TGTGCCAGCAGCCCTCCCCTCAGGACAGGTGGAAACACCATATATTTT. It specifies CASSPPLRTGGNTIYF.

This clonotype was counted between two and nine times. V gene TRBV7-2 combines with J gene TRBJ2-2; TRBD1 or TRBD2 may be the D gene (5 bases each). Germline lookup yields CDR1 SGHTA and CDR2 FQGNSA. V lost 5 bases and J 6 bases, leaving 13 bases between the germline ends. This CDR3 is 14 amino acids long. CDR3 residues: CASSPGQYPGELFF. The CDR3 DNA reads TGTGCCAGCAGCCCGGGGCAGTATCCCGGGGAGCTGTTTTTT.

The chain has TRBV5-6 and TRBJ2-2, with D possibly TRBD2 on 5 matching bases. Germline V gives CDR1 SGHDT, CDR2 YYEEEE. CDR3 length equals 14 residues. V lost 4 bases, J lost 4 bases, and 11 bases lay in between. Written as DNA, the CDR3 is TGTGCCAGCAGCCGCCAGGCGGGCACCGGGGAGCTGTTTTTT. It encodes CASSRQAGTGELFF.

This clonotype has ten or more counts. J is TRBJ2-7 and V is TRBV3-1, with 8 positions matching TRBD1. J lost 4 bases, V lost 3 bases, and 2 bases had no gene match. Germline V gene data show CDR1 as LGHDT and CDR2 as YNNKEL (reference sequence). The CDR3 consists of 13 residues. CDR3 amino acids: CASSHRDRYEQYF. The CDR3, as DNA: TGTGCCAGCAGCCACCGGGACAGGTACGAGCAGTACTTC.

This clonotype was observed at least ten times. The genes are TRBV11-1 and TRBJ2-7; D call uncertain. Trimming left V 5 bases short and J 0 bases short, with 17 bases between. Germline V lookup: CDR1 SGHAT, CDR2 FQDESV (reference sequence). CDR3 size: 16 residues. CDR3 coding DNA: TGTGCCAGCAGCGTTAATGTACCATCCTCCTCCTACGAGCAGTACTTC. Translating it yields CASSVNVPSSSYEQYF.

This clonotype was counted many times. The rearrangement links TRBV29-1 to TRBJ2-3; 8 bases fit TRBD2. The CDR3 has 15 amino acids. V lost 7 bases and J lost 2; bases outside the gene matches: 11. Germline lookup yields CDR1 SQVTM and CDR2 ANQGSEA. The CDR3 sequence: CSAGGSSGTTDTQYF. The CDR3 nucleotides read TGCAGCGCGGGGGGGTCTAGCGGCACCACAGATACGCAGTATTTT.

This clonotype was seen a handful of times. The V and J genes are TRBV12-3 or TRBV12-4 and TRBJ2-3; D possibly corresponds to TRBD2 (6 bases). V lost 7 bases and J 3 bases, leaving 17 bases between the germline ends. This CDR3 has 15 amino acids. CDR3 sequence: CASTPRAGRTDTQYF. CDR3 in DNA: TGTGCCAGCACTCCCAGGGCAGGGAGGACAGATACGCAGTATTTT.

The V gene is TRBV12-3 or TRBV12-4, the J gene TRBJ2-7, with 7 bases matching TRBD2. The CDR3 covers 16 residues. Unmatched junction bases numbered 8, after V lost 3 bases and J lost 0 bases. CDR3 DNA: TGTGCCAGCAGTTTGATGCTAGCGGAGAGCTCCTACGAGCAGTACTTC. This translates into CASSLMLAESSYEQYF.